This T cell receptor (beta chain) was profiled in a study of identical twins. Whole-study findings and limits: When twins shared out-of-frame alpha sequences, those sequences had excess low generation probability. Potential partial confounding of zero-insertion analyses by invariant MAIT and iNKT cells was noted.

A remark on this clonotype: The antigen is undetermined.

CDR1 is MNHNY and CDR2 is SVGAGI in the germline V gene (reference sequence). V was clipped by 0 bases and J by 2 bases, with 14 bases between them. The CDR3 totals 16 residues. A universal primer site arose from template switching, and cDNA bore unique molecular identifiers. In TCRdb, the 5' RACE reads were re-called with MiXCR into one record per CDR3 protein. The sample holds 1.5 million or so distinct CDR3 sequences, about 31% seen once. The chain links TRBV6-6 to TRBJ2-7; D ambiguous. The sequenced material came from cord blood. The source is a newborn girl in good health. The CDR3 sequence is CASSYSKQTPTYEQYF. The CDR3 nucleotides are TGTGCCAGCAGTTACTCGAAACAGACCCCCACCTACGAGCAGTACTTC.